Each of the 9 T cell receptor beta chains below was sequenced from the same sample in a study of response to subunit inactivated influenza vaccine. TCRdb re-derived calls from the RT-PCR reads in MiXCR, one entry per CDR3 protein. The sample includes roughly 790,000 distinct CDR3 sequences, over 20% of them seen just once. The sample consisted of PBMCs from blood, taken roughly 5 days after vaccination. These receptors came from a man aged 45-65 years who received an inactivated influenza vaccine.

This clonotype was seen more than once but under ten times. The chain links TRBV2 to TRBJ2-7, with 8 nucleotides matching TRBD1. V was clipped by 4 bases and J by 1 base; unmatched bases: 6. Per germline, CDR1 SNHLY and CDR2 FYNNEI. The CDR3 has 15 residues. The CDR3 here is CASSGDRSRSYEQYF. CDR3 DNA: TGTGCCAGCAGTGGGGACAGGAGTCGATCCTACGAGCAGTACTTC.

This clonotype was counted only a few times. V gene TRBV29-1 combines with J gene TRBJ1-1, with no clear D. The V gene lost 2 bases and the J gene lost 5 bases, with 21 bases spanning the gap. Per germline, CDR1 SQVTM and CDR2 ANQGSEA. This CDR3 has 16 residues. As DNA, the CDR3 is TGCAGCGTTGAAATTCCGGCGGACCGACGTGGTACTGAAGCTTTCTTT. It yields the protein CSVEIPADRRGTEAFF.

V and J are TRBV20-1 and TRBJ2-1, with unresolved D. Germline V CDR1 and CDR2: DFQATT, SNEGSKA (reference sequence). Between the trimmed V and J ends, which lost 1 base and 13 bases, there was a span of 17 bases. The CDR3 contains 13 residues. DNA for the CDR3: TGCAGTGCTAGAGGTGGTAACTACAATGTTCAGTTCTTC. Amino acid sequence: CSARGGNYNVQFF.

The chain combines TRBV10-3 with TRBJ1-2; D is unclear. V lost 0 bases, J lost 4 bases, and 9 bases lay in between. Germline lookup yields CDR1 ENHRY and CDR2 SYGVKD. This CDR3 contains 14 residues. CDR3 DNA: TGTGCCATCAGTGAGTCCGGTCAAATCTATGGCTACACCTTC. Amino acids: CAISESGQIYGYTF.

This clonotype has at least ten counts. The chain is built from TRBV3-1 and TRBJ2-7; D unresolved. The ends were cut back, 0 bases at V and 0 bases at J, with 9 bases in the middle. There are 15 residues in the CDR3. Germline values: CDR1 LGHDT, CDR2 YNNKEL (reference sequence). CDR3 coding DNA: TGTGCCAGCAGCCAAGATTTCGTAAGCTCCTACGAGCAGTACTTC. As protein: CASSQDFVSSYEQYF.

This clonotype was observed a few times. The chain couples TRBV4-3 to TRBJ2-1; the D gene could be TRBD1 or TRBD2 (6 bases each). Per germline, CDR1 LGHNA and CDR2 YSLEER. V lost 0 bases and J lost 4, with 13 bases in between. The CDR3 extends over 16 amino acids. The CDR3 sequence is CASSQDSGGGYNEQFF. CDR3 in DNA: TGCGCCAGCAGCCAAGATTCTGGAGGGGGATACAATGAGCAGTTCTTC.

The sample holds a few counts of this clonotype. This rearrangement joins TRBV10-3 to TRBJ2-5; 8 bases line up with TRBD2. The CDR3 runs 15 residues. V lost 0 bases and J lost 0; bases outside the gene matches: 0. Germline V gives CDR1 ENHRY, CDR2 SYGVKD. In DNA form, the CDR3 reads TGTGCCATCAGTGAGTCGGGACTAGACCAAGAGACCCAGTACTTC. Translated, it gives CAISESGLDQETQYF.

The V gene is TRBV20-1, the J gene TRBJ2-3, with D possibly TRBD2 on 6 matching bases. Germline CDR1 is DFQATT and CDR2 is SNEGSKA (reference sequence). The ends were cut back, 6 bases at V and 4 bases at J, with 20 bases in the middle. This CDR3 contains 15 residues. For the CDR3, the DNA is TGCAGTGCCCTACGAGGACCGGGAGATCCAGATACGCAGTATTTT. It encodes CSALRGPGDPDTQYF.

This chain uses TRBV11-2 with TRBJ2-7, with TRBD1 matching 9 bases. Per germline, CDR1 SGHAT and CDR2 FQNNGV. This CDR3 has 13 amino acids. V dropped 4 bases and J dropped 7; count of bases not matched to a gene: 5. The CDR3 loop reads CASSYYRGQEQYF. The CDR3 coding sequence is TGTGCCAGCAGCTACTACAGGGGGCAGGAGCAGTACTTC.